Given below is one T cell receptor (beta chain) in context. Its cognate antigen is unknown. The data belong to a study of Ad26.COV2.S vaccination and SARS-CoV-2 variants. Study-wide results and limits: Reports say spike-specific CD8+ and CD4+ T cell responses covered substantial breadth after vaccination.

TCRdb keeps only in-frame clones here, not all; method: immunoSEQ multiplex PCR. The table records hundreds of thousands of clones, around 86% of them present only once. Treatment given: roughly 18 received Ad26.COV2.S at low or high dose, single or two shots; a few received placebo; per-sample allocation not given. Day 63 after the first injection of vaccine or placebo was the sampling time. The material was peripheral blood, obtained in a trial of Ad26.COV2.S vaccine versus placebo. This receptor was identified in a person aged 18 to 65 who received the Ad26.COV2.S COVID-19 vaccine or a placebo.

The CDR3 spells CSASWNTEAFF. The CDR3 nucleotides are TGCAGTGCTAGTTGGAACACTGAAGCTTTCTTT. The chain links TRBV20-1 to TRBJ1-1; D not resolved. This CDR3 is 11 amino acids long. V shed 3 bases and J shed 1 base, with 3 bases lying between them. Germline V gives CDR1 DFQATT, CDR2 SNEGSKA (reference sequence).